The 32 T cell receptor beta chains in this list originate from one sample, sequenced in a study of blood T cell repertoires in COVID-19. Measured with immunoSEQ multiplex PCR; TCRdb has only the in-frame clones, and not every one. This table has 230,000 or so clones, roughly 85% appearing once. The sequencing input was PBMCs or T cells enriched from blood (not recorded which). These receptors were taken from a woman aged 50 to 60 who had been exposed to COVID-19.

The chain links TRBV25-1 to TRBJ1-2; D is unresolved. Germline loops: CDR1 MGHDK, CDR2 SYGVNS. The CDR3 is made up of 13 amino acids. V shed 7 bases and J shed 3 bases, with 12 bases lying between them. The chain's CDR3 is CASMNQFDYGYTF. The CDR3 DNA is TGTGCCAGCATGAATCAGTTTGACTATGGCTACACCTTC.

This clone was recorded only once. The CDR3 sequence: CASSYLGLADYEQYF. CDR3 in DNA: TGTGCCAGCAGTTACTTGGGACTAGCAGATTACGAGCAGTACTTC. This sequence joins TRBV6-2 or TRBV6-3 and TRBJ2-7; 9 nucleotides align to TRBD2. This CDR3 spans 15 amino acids. Germline loops: CDR1 MNHEY, CDR2 SVGEGT. The trim removed 1 base at V and 4 bases at J, leaving 5 bases unmatched.

In its sample, this clone was seen a few times. V gene TRBV3-1 (or the pseudogene TRBV3-2) combines with J gene TRBJ1-3; D is uncertain. With 5 bases removed from V and 1 base from J, the gap between germline ends came to 9 bases. This CDR3 has 14 residues. Germline CDR1 reads LGHDT; CDR2 reads YNNKEL (reference sequence). The CDR3 region has the DNA TGTGCCAGCAGCTTAACAGATTCTGGAAACACCATATATTTT. Protein product: CASSLTDSGNTIYF.

The V and J genes are TRBV7-9 and TRBJ2-1, with 9 bases matching TRBD2. The V segment lost 1 base and the J segment 10 bases; nucleotides outside the gene matches: 8. CDR1 is SEHNR and CDR2 is FQNEAQ in the germline V gene (reference sequence). The CDR3 has 15 residues. The CDR3 sequence is CASSLEAGGLTEQFF. The DNA of the CDR3 is TGTGCCAGCAGCTTAGAAGCGGGGGGATTGACAGAGCAGTTCTTC.

The chain links TRBV14 to TRBJ2-7; 9 bases map to TRBD1. Trimming removed 5 bases from V and 5 bases from J; junction bases left unmatched: 13. Germline V lookup: CDR1 SGHDN, CDR2 FVKESK. This CDR3 contains 16 residues. CDR3 in DNA: TGTGCCAGCAGCGAGAACCGGGACAGGGTAAGCCACGAGCAGTACTTC. Its protein product is CASSENRDRVSHEQYF. The full variable domain, rest sourced from reference TRBV14 and TRBJ2-7, is EAGVTQFPSHSVIEKGQTVTLRCDPISGHDNLYWYRRVMGKEIKFLLHFVKESKQDESGMPNNRFLAERTGGTYSTLKVQPAELEDSGVYFCASSENRDRVSHEQYFGPGTRLTVT.

The CDR3 DNA follows: TGTGCCACCAGCAGAGATCAGGGGACTAATTCACCCCTCCACTTT. Amino acid sequence: CATSRDQGTNSPLHF. The chain employs TRBV15 and TRBJ1-6; D might be TRBD1 (6 bases). With 0 bases removed from V and 6 bases from J, the gap between germline ends came to 9 bases. Germline V gene lookup returns CDR1 LNHNV and CDR2 YYDKDF (reference sequence). CDR3 length: 15 residues.

The CDR3 here is CASSFSSGGAYNEQFF. For the CDR3, the DNA is TGTGCCAGCAGCTTCTCTAGCGGGGGGGCCTACAATGAGCAGTTCTTC. The chain employs TRBV11-2 and TRBJ2-1; 12 bases are shared with TRBD2. Germline V gives CDR1 SGHAT, CDR2 FQNNGV. Unmatched junction bases numbered 2, after V lost 3 bases and J lost 2 bases. The CDR3 spans 16 residues. The whole variable domain, remainder taken from reference TRBV11-2 and TRBJ2-1, is EAGVAQSPRYKIIEKRQSVAFWCNPISGHATLYWYQQILGQGPKLLIQFQNNGVVDDSQLPKDRFSAERLKGVDSTLKIQPAKLEDSAVYLCASSFSSGGAYNEQFFGPGTRLTVL.

V gene TRBV29-1 combines with J gene TRBJ1-1; 9 bases map to TRBD1. Losses at the gene ends were 8 bases for V and 1 base for J; bases not matched to a gene: 5. Germline loops: CDR1 SQVTM, CDR2 ANQGSEA. The CDR3 is 13 amino acids. In nucleotides, the CDR3 is TGCAGCATCCACAGGGGGCAGAACACTGAAGCTTTCTTT. Its protein product is CSIHRGQNTEAFF.

V usage is TRBV9 and J usage is TRBJ2-3, with a tentative D call TRBD1 (6 bases). V lost 2 bases and J 3 bases, leaving 13 bases between the germline ends. This CDR3 region has 15 residues. Germline V CDR1 and CDR2: SGDLS, YYNGEE. The CDR3, as DNA: TGTGCCAGCAGCGTTACAGGGAAAAAAACAGATACGCAGTATTTT. It is translated as CASSVTGKKTDTQYF.

This clone is a singleton in its sample. J is TRBJ2-5 and V is TRBV6-5; weak D call: TRBD2 (5 bases). Germline V CDR1 and CDR2: MNHEY, SVGAGI. Trimming cost V 7 bases and J 5 bases, with 14 bases left between them. The CDR3 is made up of 13 amino acids. The CDR3 is CASTLLREETQYF. The CDR3 DNA reads TGTGCCAGCACCCTCCTTAGGGAGGAGACCCAGTACTTC.

The sample holds a few counts of this clone. This chain links TRBV30 with TRBJ1-1; no reliable D call. V shed 5 bases and J shed 8 bases, with 12 bases lying between them. Germline CDR1 is GTSNPN and CDR2 is SVGIG (reference sequence). The length of the CDR3 is 11 residues. The CDR3 nucleotides are TGTGCCTGGGCCCGACTGGAGGAAGCTTTCTTT. It is translated as CAWARLEEAFF.

The chain is built from TRBV25-1 and TRBJ1-1; D gene ambiguous. The CDR3 covers 14 residues. Trimming cost V 3 bases and J 11 bases, with 19 bases left between them. The germline V gene has CDR1 MGHDK and CDR2 SYGVNS. CDR3 region: CASSERHRSAGAFF. In DNA, the CDR3 is TGTGCCAGCAGTGAGCGACACCGGTCGGCGGGGGCTTTCTTT.

This chain uses TRBV27 with TRBJ2-5, with D possibly being TRBD2 (6 bases). Germline-derived CDR1 and CDR2 are MNHEY and SMNVEV (reference sequence). Trimming left V 5 bases short and J 5 bases short, with 12 bases between. There are 13 residues in the CDR3. The CDR3 DNA is TGTGCCAGCAGTCCGGCTAGCGTGGAGACCCAGTACTTC. Encoded protein: CASSPASVETQYF.

About this clone: Other DNA sequences of this sample code for an identical CDR3. This rearrangement joins TRBV6-5 to TRBJ1-1, with a possible D match to TRBD1 (6 bases). Germline CDR1 MNHEY, CDR2 SVGAGI. There are 13 residues in the CDR3. V lost 7 bases, J lost 1 base, and 10 bases lay in between. The CDR3 region is CASTQGRNTEAFF. In DNA, the CDR3 is TGTGCCAGCACACAGGGCCGGAACACTGAAGCTTTCTTT.

This clone appeared once. The chain carries TRBV29-1 and TRBJ2-3, with a tentative D call TRBD1 (5 bases). This CDR3 has 13 amino acids. Germline CDR1 reads SQVTM; CDR2 reads ANQGSEA. V was pared by 5 bases and J by 2 bases, with 11 bases between. For the CDR3, the DNA is TGCAGCGTTCGGGTAGGGGCCACAGATACGCAGTATTTT. Translation gives CSVRVGATDTQYF.

This chain links TRBV30 with TRBJ2-3; D not certain. Per the germline V gene, CDR1 is GTSNPN and CDR2 is SVGIG (reference sequence). The CDR3 spans 16 residues. V lost 0 bases and J 5 bases, leaving 18 bases between the germline ends. CDR3 loop: CAWSVSGKVARDTQYF. Here the CDR3 DNA reads TGTGCCTGGAGTGTATCGGGTAAGGTAGCCAGAGATACGCAGTATTTT.

V is TRBV6-6 and J is TRBJ1-2; 7 nucleotides align to TRBD1. The CDR3 spans 15 residues. Unmatched junction bases numbered 10, after V lost 4 bases and J lost 5 bases. Germline CDR1 MNHNY, CDR2 SVGAGI (reference sequence). The CDR3 here is CASSFWTGGVYGYTF. The CDR3 DNA reads as TGTGCCAGCAGTTTTTGGACAGGCGGGGTTTATGGCTACACCTTC.

This sequence joins TRBV19 and TRBJ2-3; perhaps TRBD2 as D (6 bases). Germline CDR1 is LNHDA and CDR2 is SQIVND (reference sequence). There are 15 residues in the CDR3. Trimming shortened V by 4 bases and J by 0 bases, and 11 bases separated the two germline ends. This CDR3 reads CASSNSGTSTDTQYF. CDR3 coding DNA: TGTGCCAGTAGTAATTCCGGGACTAGCACAGATACGCAGTATTTT.

The chain is built from TRBV19 and TRBJ2-2; TRBD1 is a possible D gene (5 bases). V shed 6 bases and J shed 1 base, with 15 bases lying between them. Germline assignment: CDR1 LNHDA and CDR2 SQIVND (reference sequence). CDR3 length equals 16 residues. DNA of the CDR3: TGTGCCAGTAGCTACCTCGTAGGGGTGAACACCGGGGAGCTGTTTTTT. Amino acids: CASSYLVGVNTGELFF.

V is TRBV9 and J is TRBJ2-1; 9 bases line up with TRBD1. The CDR3 length is 12 residues. The trim removed 4 bases at V and 10 bases at J, leaving 3 bases unmatched. Germline V CDR1 and CDR2: SGDLS, YYNGEE. The CDR3 protein is CASSYGQGEQFF. In nucleotides, the CDR3 is TGTGCCAGCAGCTATGGACAGGGGGAGCAGTTCTTC. Drawing the rest from reference TRBV9 and TRBJ2-1, the complete variable domain is DSGVTQTPKHLITATGQRVTLRCSPRSGDLSVYWYQQSLDQGLQFLIQYYNGEERAKGNILERFSAQQFPDLHSELNLSSLELGDSALYFCASSYGQGEQFFGPGTRLTVL.

The rearrangement uses TRBV7-2 and TRBJ2-7; 14 bases fit TRBD2. Germline assignment: CDR1 SGHTA and CDR2 FQGNSA. The CDR3 runs 16 residues. Losses at the gene ends were 1 base for V and 4 bases for J; bases not matched to a gene: 3. CDR3 in amino acids: CASSLDRTSGGYEQYF. The DNA of the CDR3 is TGTGCCAGCAGCTTAGATAGGACTAGCGGGGGGTACGAGCAGTACTTC.

Here the CDR3 reads CASSSHRGPGQPQHF. The CDR3 bases are TGTGCCAGCAGTTCGCACAGGGGGCCAGGACAGCCCCAGCATTTT. This chain connects TRBV28 to TRBJ1-5; 9 nucleotides match TRBD1. Unmatched junction bases numbered 8, after V lost 4 bases and J lost 7 bases. The CDR3 is 15 residues long. Looked up from germline, CDR1 is MDHEN and CDR2 is SYDVKM. Filled out from reference TRBV28 and TRBJ1-5, the complete variable domain reads DVKVTQSSRYLVKRTGEKVFLECVQDMDHENMFWYRQDPGLGLRLIYFSYDVKMKEKGDIPEGYSVSREKKERFSLILESASTNQTSMYLCASSSHRGPGQPQHFGDGTRLSIL.

This chain links TRBV18 with TRBJ2-1, with 9 bases aligning to TRBD1. V lost 8 bases, J lost 3 bases, and 5 bases stayed unmatched. The CDR3 has 14 amino acids. Germline V CDR1 and CDR2: KGHSH, LQKENI. The CDR3 sequence is CASSKDRGYNEQFF. The DNA of the CDR3 is TGTGCCAGCAGCAAGGACAGGGGCTACAATGAGCAGTTCTTC.

The chain uses TRBV29-1 and TRBJ2-7, with 8 bases aligning to TRBD1. Germline loops: CDR1 SQVTM, CDR2 ANQGSEA. The V and J ends lost 6 bases and 1 base, in that order; junction bases with no gene match: 14. There are 16 residues in the CDR3. The CDR3 spells CSVNSPLGTGSYEQYF. In nucleotides, the CDR3 is TGCAGCGTCAACAGCCCCCTCGGGACAGGTTCCTACGAGCAGTACTTC.

This rearrangement joins TRBV10-3 to TRBJ2-1; no clear D. The V gene lost 0 bases and the J gene lost 4 bases, with 10 bases spanning the gap. CDR1 and CDR2 (germline): ENHRY, SYGVKD. The CDR3 is 15 amino acids. CDR3 bases: TGTGCCATCAGTGAGTCCGGTAATCAATACAATGAGCAGTTCTTC. It specifies CAISESGNQYNEQFF.

The V gene is TRBV19, the J gene TRBJ1-4, with D perhaps TRBD1 (5 bases). V lost 7 bases and J lost 4, with 16 bases in between. The CDR3 is made up of 15 amino acids. The germline gives CDR1 LNHDA, CDR2 SQIVND (reference sequence). The CDR3 loop reads CASKGLQFVNEKLFF. As DNA, the CDR3 is TGTGCCAGTAAGGGACTACAGTTTGTTAATGAAAAACTGTTTTTT.

CDR3 in amino acids: CASSLQSDSYEQYF. For the CDR3, the DNA is TGCGCCAGCAGCTTGCAATCGGACAGCTACGAGCAGTACTTC. The chain uses TRBV5-1 and TRBJ2-7, with a possible D match to TRBD1 (6 bases). The CDR3 has 14 amino acids. The germline V gene has CDR1 SGHRS and CDR2 YFSETQ. V dropped 1 base and J dropped 3 bases, with 11 bases sitting between them.

This chain connects TRBV19 to TRBJ2-3; D not certain. CDR3 length equals 13 residues. Germline assignment: CDR1 LNHDA and CDR2 SQIVND (reference sequence). V was trimmed by 5 bases and J by 3 bases, leaving 9 bases between them. In nucleotides, the CDR3 is TGTGCCAGTAGTTCGCCTATGACAGATACGCAGTATTTT. It codes for CASSSPMTDTQYF.

The chain couples TRBV6-5 to TRBJ1-5; D ambiguous. V was shortened by 7 bases and J by 2 bases, with 12 bases between the two germline ends. Germline values: CDR1 MNHEY, CDR2 SVGAGI. The CDR3 spans 14 residues. CDR3 bases: TGTGCCAGCACCGAAGGCGGGCGCAATCAGCCCCAGCATTTT. Its translation: CASTEGGRNQPQHF.

The chain links TRBV28 to TRBJ2-1; tentative D call: TRBD1 (6 bases). V lost 7 bases and J 12 bases, leaving 13 bases between the germline ends. Germline assignment: CDR1 MDHEN and CDR2 SYDVKM. The CDR3 sequence is 11 residues long. The CDR3 loop is CASTWGHGQFF. In DNA form, the CDR3 reads TGTGCCAGCACATGGGGGCATGGGCAGTTCTTC. The whole variable domain, filled in from reference TRBV28 and TRBJ2-1, reads DVKVTQSSRYLVKRTGEKVFLECVQDMDHENMFWYRQDPGLGLRLIYFSYDVKMKEKGDIPEGYSVSREKKERFSLILESASTNQTSMYLCASTWGHGQFFGPGTRLTVL.

J is TRBJ2-7 and V is TRBV6-4; perhaps TRBD1 as D (5 bases). Germline CDR1 is MRHNA and CDR2 is SNTAGT. The CDR3 is made up of 13 amino acids. Between the trimmed V and J ends, which lost 2 bases and 3 bases, there was a span of 8 bases. The chain's CDR3 is CASSDGRGYEQYF. CDR3 sequence (DNA): TGTGCCAGCAGTGACGGTAGGGGCTACGAGCAGTACTTC.

The genes are TRBV29-1 and TRBJ1-5; 7 nucleotides match TRBD1. The V segment lost 4 bases and the J segment 7 bases; nucleotides outside the gene matches: 7. CDR3 length: 13 residues. Germline V CDR1 and CDR2: SQVTM, ANQGSEA. The CDR3 is CSVGGQNGQPQHF. CDR3 nucleotides: TGCAGCGTTGGGGGACAGAACGGACAGCCCCAGCATTTT.